This TCR beta chain is drawn from a study of T cell responses to AZD1222 COVID-19 vaccine. Study-level findings and limits: Breadth and depth of Spike-specific TCRs rose after two AZD1222 doses. Baseline serology detected seropositivity in only six AZD1222 recipients.

About this clone itself: Its cognate antigen is unknown.

The assay was immunoSEQ multiplex PCR, and TCRdb's table has in-frame clones only and misses some. Here the sample spans fewer than 100,000 clones, about 88% being singletons. V trimming: 2 bases; J trimming: 2 bases; junction bases outside the gene matches: 4. Germline V gene data show CDR1 as LNHDA and CDR2 as SQIVND (reference sequence). The CDR3 runs 15 residues. The rearrangement uses TRBV19 and TRBJ1-1; 8 bases are shared with TRBD1. The receptor was isolated from an adult who received the AZD1222 COVID-19 vaccine. Material: peripheral blood, obtained 28 days after the second AZD1222 dose. The CDR3 coding sequence is TGTGCCAGTAGTATAAAGGACAGGGCAAACACTGAAGCTTTCTTT. Amino acid sequence: CASSIKDRANTEAFF. Based on the CDR3 plus reference TRBV19 and TRBJ1-1, the full variable domain is DGGITQSPKYLFRKEGQNVTLSCEQNLNHDAMYWYRQDPGQGLRLIYYSQIVNDFQKGDIAEGYSVSREKKESFPLTVTSAQKNPTAFYLCASSIKDRANTEAFFGQGTRLTVV.